One sample yielded the 10 T cell receptor beta chains listed below, sequenced in a study of shared clonotypes between healthy human individuals. The protocol was immunoSEQ multiplex PCR, while the TCRdb copy is restricted to in-frame clones and leaves out a portion. The profile shows about 510,000 clones, 70% to 80% of them singletons. The sequenced sample consisted of PBMCs. All receptors come from a woman aged 40 to 50 in good health. Some clones in this sample may be carry-over from other donors' samples.

The rearrangement links TRBV5-1 to TRBJ2-1; the match to TRBD2 covers 15 bases. CDR1 is SGHRS, CDR2 YFSETQ, per germline. J gave up 7 bases and V 4 bases, and 15 bases lay outside the gene matches. CDR3 length: 19 residues. The CDR3 nucleotides are TGCGCCAGCAGCCCCGAGGGACTAGCGGGAGGAAGGGGTTTGAATGAGCAGTTCTTC. It encodes CASSPEGLAGGRGLNEQFF.

V gene TRBV29-1 combines with J gene TRBJ2-1, with a weak D call TRBD2 (5 bases). V was trimmed by 3 bases and J by 2 bases, leaving 29 bases between them. This CDR3 spans 20 amino acids. Germline loops: CDR1 SQVTM, CDR2 ANQGSEA. The CDR3 reads CSVETFEGPAGRGAYNEQFF. Written as DNA, the CDR3 is TGCAGCGTTGAGACTTTTGAAGGGCCGGCGGGCCGCGGTGCCTACAATGAGCAGTTCTTC.

The chain recombines TRBV7-8 with TRBJ2-1; tentatively, D is TRBD2 (5 bases). The germline gives CDR1 SGHVS, CDR2 FQNEAQ. Deletions cut 0 bases from V and 5 bases from J, with 11 bases between. The length of the CDR3 is 15 residues. In DNA form, the CDR3 reads TGTGCCAGCAGCTTAGCGGGAGTGCAGGACAATGAGCAGTTCTTC. It encodes CASSLAGVQDNEQFF.

The chain combines TRBV10-2 with TRBJ1-1; TRBD1 is a possible D gene (6 bases). Germline loops: CDR1 WSHSY, CDR2 SAAADI. V gave up 0 bases and J gave up 5 bases, with 7 bases separating them. This CDR3 has 13 residues. This CDR3 is CASSESGGTEAFF. The DNA of the CDR3 is TGCGCCAGCAGTGAGTCAGGGGGGACTGAAGCTTTCTTT.

The rearrangement joins TRBV11-1 to TRBJ2-5; D unresolved. The CDR3 contains 13 residues. Germline V gene lookup returns CDR1 SGHAT and CDR2 FQDESV (reference sequence). V lost 1 base, J lost 0 bases, and 3 bases lay in between. The CDR3 loop is CASSLGYQETQYF. CDR3 in DNA: TGTGCCAGCAGCTTAGGGTACCAAGAGACCCAGTACTTC.

V usage is TRBV11-2 and J usage is TRBJ1-5; a possible D gene is TRBD1 (5 bases). The V end lost 2 bases, the J end lost 5 bases, and 10 bases lay between the germline ends. The CDR3 spans 14 residues. The germline V gene encodes CDR1 SGHAT and CDR2 FQNNGV. DNA for the CDR3: TGTGCCAGCAGCTTAAGTGTGGGGGATCAGCCCCAGCATTTT. Translated, it gives CASSLSVGDQPQHF. Looking up the rest from reference TRBV11-2 and TRBJ1-5 gives the full variable domain: EAGVAQSPRYKIIEKRQSVAFWCNPISGHATLYWYQQILGQGPKLLIQFQNNGVVDDSQLPKDRFSAERLKGVDSTLKIQPAKLEDSAVYLCASSLSVGDQPQHFGDGTRLSIL.

The genes are TRBV5-1 and TRBJ2-3; 16 nucleotides align to TRBD2. The CDR3 has 21 residues. The V gene end was trimmed by 3 bases and the J gene end by 8 bases; junction bases not matched to a gene: 21. Germline V CDR1 and CDR2: SGHRS, YFSETQ. The chain's CDR3 is CASSYNPGLAGGQTLMGTQYF. The CDR3 DNA reads TGCGCCAGCAGCTACAACCCGGGACTAGCGGGAGGGCAGACCTTAATGGGTACGCAGTATTTT.

This rearrangement joins TRBV18 to TRBJ2-2; D call uncertain. The CDR3 extends over 15 amino acids. Trimming took 5 bases from V and 1 from J, leaving 11 bases between them. The germline CDR1 and CDR2 sequences are KGHSH and LQKENI. CDR3 coding DNA: TGTGCCAGCTCAAGCCGTTCCGGGAACACCGGGGAGCTGTTTTTT. Its protein product is CASSSRSGNTGELFF.

The J gene is TRBJ1-2, the V gene TRBV28, with D possibly TRBD1 on 5 matching bases. V gave up 6 bases and J gave up 9 bases, with 17 bases separating them. The CDR3 covers 13 residues. Germline V gene data show CDR1 as MDHEN and CDR2 as SYDVKM. CDR3 nucleotides: TGTGCCAGCAGCCTCATGGCGGGGGTCAGCTACACCTTC. It codes for CASSLMAGVSYTF.

This clone was seen a single time. This CDR3 is also generated by other DNA sequences in the sample. The chain joins TRBV7-2 to TRBJ2-7; D might be TRBD1 (5 bases). The CDR3 length is 13 residues. Between the trimmed V and J ends, which lost 5 bases and 3 bases, there was a span of 11 bases. Germline assignment: CDR1 SGHTA and CDR2 FQGNSA. The CDR3 reads CASSLRGSYEQYF. DNA of the CDR3: TGTGCCAGCAGCCTTAGGGGCAGCTACGAGCAGTACTTC.